This entry features one T cell receptor (beta chain) sequence. What antigen it recognizes has not been identified. One base away there is no much larger clone; base qualities are not given. Library generation was performed with the immunoSEQ multiplex PCR assay. The multiplex PCR relied on a mix of 60 forward primers for TCR Vbeta segments and 13 reverse primers for TCR Jbeta segments. The CDR3 region of rearranged TCR beta genes was amplified from genomic DNA with a multiplex PCR assay. The Illumina HiSeq System was used to sequence the amplified TCR beta libraries as 87-base-pair reads. Per the authors' processing: A later analysis tallied approximately 87 million unique TCR beta chains across the 660 or so repertoires, and roughly 11 million of those chains were shared by two or more donors. To remove PCR and sequencing errors, raw reads were error-corrected and collapsed into unique sequences using a nearest-neighbor algorithm that merged closely related sequences. Alignment of CDR3 sequences to IMGT reference sequences was used to assign V, D and J gene segments. Each retained sequence needed at least a six-nucleotide match to both a V gene segment and a J gene segment. Rearrangements were called productive when the CDR3 lacked stop codons and stayed in frame with V and J; all others were non-productive. CDR3 was defined according to IMGT convention as the region running from the second conserved V-encoded cysteine to the conserved J-encoded phenylalanine. In an earlier analysis of approximately 500 of the donors, sequences lacking an unambiguous match to a single V gene segment were excluded. In an earlier analysis of 500 to 750 of the donors, V segments were called functional above 56.7% productive rearrangements and were called segregating when the between-donor standard deviation exceeded 5%. A statistical classification framework was built to diagnose cytomegalovirus status from the catalog of TCR beta chain sequences. In a later analysis, V and J genes were assigned by comparing TCR nucleotide sequences against IMGT/GENE-DB human TR gene sequences. Using the TCRdist pipeline, a later analysis assigned CDR3 sequences along with most-parsimonious VDJ recombination scenarios. A later analysis defined each TCR beta chain by its CDR3 amino acid sequence plus V-gene family, and excluded reads lacking a unique V-gene family. To address suspected cross-contamination and a sequencing artifact, a later analysis removed 592 highly shared, low-generation-probability nucleotide sequences. For each public chain, a later analysis derived a clonal expansion index from normalized ranks of inferred template counts within each repertoire. In a later analysis, generation probabilities were computed with a VDJ recombination model fitted to out-of-frame rearrangements, and the resulting probabilities were checked against IGoR. In a later analysis, hypergeometric tests were used to score TCR-TCR, TCR-HLA and TCR-CMV co-occurrence, with a repertoire-size bias correction applied to TCR pairs. A later analysis estimated false discovery rates by permuting HLA or CMV assignments 20 times. In a later analysis, co-occurring TCRs were grouped with DBSCAN, and TCRdist sequence similarity was added when clustering was performed within HLA-allele-positive subsets. Repertoires with fewer than 30,000 or more than 120,000 public chains were left out of co-occurrence clustering, as were several repertoires with anomalous nucleotide sharing. Not all clones reach the TCRdb copy of this immuneACCESS table, which keeps in-frame sequences only. Checked studies attribute under half of the gap to unresolved V genes and leave the rest unexplained. V, J and clone size are taken as reported in that table, and D and trimming were inferred from the DNA itself. Within this sample are about 180,000 clones, with roughly three quarters of them counted one time only. 2% to 2.5% of the sample lies in the top ten.

These data come from a study of cytomegalovirus exposure and HLA in healthy donors (dated by TCRdb to 2017 to 2019). Background on the whole study: In an earlier analysis of roughly 590 of the donors, 250 to 350 Gb of sequence data and approximately 120 million unique TCR beta sequences from about 190 million T cells were reported. Around 330 gigabases of sequencing data and approximately 92 million unique TCR sequences made up an early release that covered fewer than 650 HLA-typed donors. Of the roughly 390 genotyped donors, less than 90% were placed in the genetic ancestry cluster associated with self-reported Caucasian donors. The study aimed to test whether signatures of past pathogen exposure could be identified by cataloging public T cell receptors. The study profiled the T cell repertoires of about 640 subjects by immunosequencing and related them to cytomegalovirus serostatus. A separate validation cohort of roughly 110 different subjects was used in addition to the 666-subject first cohort. The study combined high-throughput TCR immunosequencing, statistical association of individual TCRs with disease status, and machine learning to predict cytomegalovirus infection status. A later analysis re-analyzed previously published TCR beta repertoires from 660 or so donors and added high-resolution HLA genotyping to study TCR occurrence patterns. Rather than using new phenotypic data, the later analysis identified candidate immune exposures from TCR beta sequences and from how often those sequences occurred across donors. In an earlier analysis of 500 to 650 of the donors, high-throughput TCR beta sequencing was used to judge whether each TCR beta V gene segment behaved as functional or pseudogenic. Donor age, sex, ethnicity and CMV serostatus were compiled alongside the repertoire data. A later genetic analysis took genome-wide SNP genotypes for about three fifths of the 666 donors and used that subset as a discovery cohort. All discovery cohort repertoires had been generated on a single sequencing platform. HLA typing included class I and class II loci at four-digit resolution. The number of donors typed differed by locus, with roughly 620-630 for A, B, C, DRB1 and DQB1, roughly 520 for DQA1, about 610 for DPA1, and over 400 for DPB1. Several DR-DQ haplotypes were handled as single units for association and clustering because linkage in the cohort was strong. Among 300 to 500 genotyped donors of the cohort, an average of approximately 220,000 unique TCR beta nucleotide sequences was sequenced per donor, of which roughly 17% were non-productive.

Points the paper makes about the study in general: A total of 164 TCR beta chains were listed by the study as associated with cytomegalovirus. For the cohort, immune exposure information was limited to CMV serostatus. While some public TCRs were present in many individuals, most TCR sequences turned up only very rarely across donors. In a later analysis, HLA-associated TCR beta chains were found to be more clonally expanded and to have lower generation probabilities than equally common non-associated chains. In a later analysis, most CMV-associated TCR beta chains were found to appear HLA-restricted, with HLA associations seemingly driven largely by CMV exposure. When HLA alleles, especially DR and DQ, strongly co-occurred, TCR associations were difficult to assign to individual alleles. In a later analysis, TCR association rates were found to vary across HLA loci, with the most associated TCRs seen for DRB1 alleles and the fewest for HLA-C alleles. Because counts were too low, under 20 rarely observed V segments, including chromosome 9 orphons, were left out of the earlier analysis of 587 of the donors. In a later analysis, over 15,000 TCR beta sequences were associated with specific HLA alleles at a false discovery rate of 0.05. In a later analysis, several top co-occurrence clusters were reported to appear linked to parvovirus B19, influenza, CMV and Epstein-Barr virus. The authors suggested that the approach could potentially be generalized to other disease states and immunological phenotypes. This cohort had only TCR beta chains sequenced, and the lack of alpha or paired-chain data limited which features could be detected. A further reported finding was that TCR beta sequences accurately predicted the HLA-A and HLA-B alleles for most subjects in the first cohort. Because HLA typing was unavailable for some donors at each locus, only the typed subset was used in association tests. Linkage disequilibrium might explain the correlated functional status among segregating V segments, but an unknown experimental factor could not be excluded. The 87-base-pair reads could not distinguish some IMGT-functional V segments, including TRBV6-2 and TRBV6-3, so those segments were excluded. The sequencing pipeline was judged likely to have produced a cluster of highly shared sequence variants as a technical artifact. The classifier was reported to diagnose cytomegalovirus status with high specificity and sensitivity in both the original and validation cohorts. In vitro tests confirmed that a few of the cytomegalovirus-associated TCR beta chains recognize cytomegalovirus antigens. In a later genetic analysis, a missense DCLRE1C variant was associated with V-gene and J-gene trimming of TCR beta chains, and the association was replicated in an independent cohort. In an earlier analysis of about 600 of the donors, most TCR beta V segments appeared in productive rearrangements about 87% or about 30% of the time, broadly matching IMGT annotations. According to a later genetic analysis, donors in an Asian-associated ancestry cluster had fewer N-insertions in productive TCRs than the roughly 700-donor mean. Roughly uniform sequencing depth across donors was assumed in presence/absence analyses, although this assumption may not hold.

The cohort comprised some 700 healthy bone marrow donors. Cohort members were all nominally healthy when sampled, although unrecorded immune exposures were likely present. The donor tested CMV seropositive, placing the donor among the 289 seropositive members of the cohort. A peripheral blood sample was collected from each donor, and TCR beta sequencing was performed on peripheral blood mononuclear cells. Genomic DNA extraction from the blood cell samples was performed with the Qiagen DNeasy Blood Extraction Kit. V has 2 bases trimmed and J has 3 bases trimmed; junction bases matching no gene number 4. There are 16 amino acids in the CDR3, from cysteine to phenylalanine inclusive. The sequence is cut down to CDR3 DNA, 48 bases in frame from base 1. CDR1 and CDR2 were assigned from the germline V gene (reference sequence) as SEHNR and FQNEAQ.

The rearrangement joined TRBV7-9 to TRBJ1-4; TRBD1 lines up with 9 middle nucleotides. Material for sequencing was PBMCs. This receptor was identified in a young woman in good health and CMV-seropositive. The CDR3 protein is CASSLNRGRSNEKLFF. At the DNA level, the sequence is TGTGCCAGCAGCTTAAACAGGGGGCGATCTAATGAAAAACTGTTTTTT.